Following are 7 T cell receptor beta chains from one sample sequenced in a study of shared clonotypes between healthy human individuals. Only in-frame clones appear in the TCRdb table, and some are missing; sequencing was by immunoSEQ multiplex PCR. The sample includes roughly 2.4 million clones, 90% to 96% of them seen just once. Sequencing was carried out using naive CD4+ T cells sorted from blood. Indicated subset: CD45RA+ positively selected. These TCRs come from a young man in good health.

This chain joins TRBV25-1 and TRBJ2-2, with 7 bases matching TRBD1. The CDR3 has 14 residues. V lost 8 bases to trimming and J lost 1 base; unmatched junction nucleotides: 4. Germline lookup yields CDR1 MGHDK and CDR2 SYGVNS. The CDR3 DNA reads TGTGCCAGCTCGGGGACAGAGAACACCGGGGAGCTGTTTTTT. This encodes CASSGTENTGELFF.

V is TRBV6-5 and J is TRBJ1-4; 11 nucleotides align to TRBD1. The CDR3 runs 15 residues. Trimming took 2 bases from V and 8 from J; bases not matched to a gene: 4. Germline-derived CDR1 and CDR2 are MNHEY and SVGAGI. The CDR3 DNA reads as TGTGCCAGCAGTTACGGACAGGGGGCGCGGGAAAAACTGTTTTTT. It codes for CASSYGQGAREKLFF.

The chain couples TRBV5-6 to TRBJ2-1, with TRBD2 matching over 11 bases. Losses at the gene ends were 0 bases for V and 7 bases for J; bases not matched to a gene: 3. This CDR3 has 15 amino acids. Germline V gene sequence: CDR1 SGHDT, CDR2 YYEEEE. Here the CDR3 DNA reads TGTGCCAGCAGCTTGGAGACTAGCGGGACGAATGAGCAGTTCTTC. It specifies CASSLETSGTNEQFF.

This chain joins TRBV2 and TRBJ2-1; TRBD2 aligns across 8 bases. This CDR3 comprises 15 residues. Germline V gives CDR1 SNHLY, CDR2 FYNNEI. V was pared by 2 bases and J by 2 bases, with 2 bases of the junction left unmatched. The CDR3 bases are TGTGCCAGCAGTGAATTAGCGGGGACCTACAATGAGCAGTTCTTC. Encoded protein: CASSELAGTYNEQFF.

The rearrangement links TRBV9 to TRBJ1-2; 8 nucleotides match TRBD1. Germline CDR1 and CDR2: SGDLS and YYNGEE. J gave up 4 bases and V 0 bases, and 5 bases lay outside the gene matches. The length of the CDR3 is 15 residues. In DNA form, the CDR3 reads TGTGCCAGCAGCGTAGAGGGGACAGGCCTCTATGGCTACACCTTC. Its protein product is CASSVEGTGLYGYTF.

The chain recombines TRBV28 with TRBJ1-2, with a tentative D call TRBD1 (5 bases). Germline CDR1 and CDR2: MDHEN and SYDVKM. This CDR3 has 14 amino acids. V shed 2 bases and J shed 3 bases, with 10 bases lying between them. The CDR3, as DNA: TGTGCCAGCAGTTTAGCAGGGTTATACTATGGCTACACCTTC. Translation: CASSLAGLYYGYTF.

The chain has TRBV7-9 and TRBJ2-7, with 7 bases fitting TRBD2. The germline CDR1 and CDR2 sequences are SEHNR and FQNEAQ (reference sequence). The V and J ends lost 5 bases and 2 bases, in that order; junction bases with no gene match: 9. The CDR3 runs to 15 residues. The chain's CDR3 is CASSAPGTIPYEQYF. The CDR3 coding sequence is TGTGCCAGCAGCGCCCCCGGGACTATCCCCTACGAGCAGTACTTC.